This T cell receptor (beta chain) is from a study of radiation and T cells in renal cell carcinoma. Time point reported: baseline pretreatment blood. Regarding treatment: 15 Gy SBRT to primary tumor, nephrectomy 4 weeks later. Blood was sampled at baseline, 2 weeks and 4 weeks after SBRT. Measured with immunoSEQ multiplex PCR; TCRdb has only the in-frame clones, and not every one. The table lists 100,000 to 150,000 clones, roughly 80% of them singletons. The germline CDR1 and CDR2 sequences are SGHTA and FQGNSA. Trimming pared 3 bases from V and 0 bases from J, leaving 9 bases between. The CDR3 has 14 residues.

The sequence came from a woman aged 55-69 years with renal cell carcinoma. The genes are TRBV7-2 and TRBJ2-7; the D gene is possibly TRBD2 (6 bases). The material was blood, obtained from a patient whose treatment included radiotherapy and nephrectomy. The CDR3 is CASSFRESSYEQYF. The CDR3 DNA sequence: TGTGCCAGCAGCTTCCGGGAGAGCTCCTACGAGCAGTACTTC.